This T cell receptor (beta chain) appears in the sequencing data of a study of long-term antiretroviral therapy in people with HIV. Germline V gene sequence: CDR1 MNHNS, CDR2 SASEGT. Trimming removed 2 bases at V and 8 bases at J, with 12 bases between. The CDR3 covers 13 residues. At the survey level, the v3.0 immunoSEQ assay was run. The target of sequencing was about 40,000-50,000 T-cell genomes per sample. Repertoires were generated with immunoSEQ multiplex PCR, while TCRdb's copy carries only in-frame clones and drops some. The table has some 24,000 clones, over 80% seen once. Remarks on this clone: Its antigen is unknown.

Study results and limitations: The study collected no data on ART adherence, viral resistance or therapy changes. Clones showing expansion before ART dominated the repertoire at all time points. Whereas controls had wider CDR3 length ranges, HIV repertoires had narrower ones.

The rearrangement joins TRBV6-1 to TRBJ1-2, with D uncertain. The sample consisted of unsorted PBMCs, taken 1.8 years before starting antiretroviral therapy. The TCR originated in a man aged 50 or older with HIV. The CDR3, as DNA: TGTGCCAGCAGTGAACAAATTCTAGGGGGCTACACCTTC. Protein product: CASSEQILGGYTF.